These 30 T cell receptor beta chains came from one sample sequenced in a study of CD8+ T cells in alopecia areata. This sample's treatment: oral pan-JAK inhibitor, 5-10 mg twice daily. Once RNA had been extracted, it was reverse transcribed into cDNA to act as the sequencing template. The assay was immunoSEQ multiplex PCR, and TCRdb's table has in-frame clones only and misses some. The table has over 85,000 clones, 60% to 65% seen once. The sequencing here drew on CD8+ T cells sorted from blood, taken at week 4, from a patient treated with tofacitinib. Receptor source: a human donor with alopecia areata.

The V and J genes are TRBV4-3 and TRBJ2-7; tentative D call: TRBD1 (5 bases). The CDR3 is 15 residues long. CDR1 LGHNA and CDR2 YSLEER come from the germline V gene. Trimming took off 1 base at V and 2 bases at J, with 12 bases between the two ends. CDR3 sequence reads: CASSQGTTGTYEQYF. CDR3 bases: TGCGCCAGCAGCCAAGGAACAACAGGCACCTACGAGCAGTACTTC.

V and J are TRBV6-4 and TRBJ2-1, with 7 positions matching TRBD2. Per the germline V gene, CDR1 is MRHNA and CDR2 is SNTAGT. The CDR3 loop spans 15 amino acids. The V gene end was trimmed by 0 bases and the J gene end by 3 bases; junction bases not matched to a gene: 2. The CDR3 loop is CASSDSGGDYNEQFF. The CDR3 nucleotides read TGTGCCAGCAGTGACTCGGGGGGGGACTACAATGAGCAGTTCTTC.

This clone was seen a few times. The chain is built from TRBV6-5 and TRBJ2-7, with 9 bases fitting TRBD2. The CDR3 contains 13 residues. Germline CDR1 is MNHEY and CDR2 is SVGAGI. V was pared by 4 bases and J by 4 bases, with 2 bases of the junction left unmatched. CDR3 residues: CASSSSGGYEQYF. The CDR3 coding sequence is TGTGCCAGCAGTTCCAGCGGGGGGTACGAGCAGTACTTC.

Comment on this clone: The same CDR3 is also encoded by other DNA sequences in this sample. The gene calls are TRBV30 and TRBJ2-5, with TRBD2 matching 8 bases. Germline V CDR1 and CDR2: GTSNPN, SVGIG (reference sequence). The CDR3 runs to 15 residues. V shed 0 bases and J 2 bases; nucleotides not matched to a gene: 5. As DNA, the CDR3 is TGTGCCTGGAGTGTAGGTACTAGCGGACAAGAGACCCAGTACTTC. Amino acids: CAWSVGTSGQETQYF. Drawing the rest from reference TRBV30 and TRBJ2-5, the complete variable domain is SQTIHQWPATLVQPVGSPLSLECTVEGTSNPNLYWYRQAAGRGLQLLFYSVGIGQISSEVPQNLSASRPQDRQFILSSKKLLLSDSGFYLCAWSVGTSGQETQYFGPGTRLLVL.

In DNA, the CDR3 is TGCGCCAGCAGCCAAGATCACACCTCGAGGGGCTATGGCTACACCTTC. Residues: CASSQDHTSRGYGYTF. V gene TRBV4-1 combines with J gene TRBJ1-2, with D maybe TRBD1 (5 bases). The CDR3 is 16 amino acids. V lost 0 bases and J lost 4, with 15 bases in between. Germline V lookup: CDR1 MGHRA, CDR2 YSYEKL.

In this sample, this clone turned up once. This rearrangement joins TRBV5-4 to TRBJ2-5; possibly TRBD1 or TRBD2 for D (5 bases each). The CDR3 contains 20 residues. Deletions cut 2 bases from V and 2 bases from J, with 28 bases between. Germline V gene sequence: CDR1 SGHNT, CDR2 YYREEE (reference sequence). The CDR3: CASSFLADDSGLATQETQYF. The CDR3 DNA reads TGTGCCAGCAGCTTCCTTGCCGATGACAGCGGTCTGGCCACTCAAGAGACCCAGTACTTC.

The CDR3 DNA reads TGCAGCGTTCGGCGGCACTACGAGCAGTACTTC. Protein sequence: CSVRRHYEQYF. The chain combines TRBV29-1 with TRBJ2-7; D not certain. V was shortened by 5 bases and J by 3 bases, with 8 bases between the two germline ends. The CDR3 loop spans 11 amino acids. The V gene's germline CDR1 is SQVTM and CDR2 ANQGSEA.

This rearrangement joins TRBV7-2 to TRBJ2-7; no reliable D call. Trimming pared 1 base from V and 0 bases from J, leaving 10 bases between. CDR1 is SGHTA, CDR2 FQGNSA, per germline. This CDR3 is built from 15 residues. The CDR3 loop is CASSLGPATSYEQYF. CDR3 bases: TGTGCCAGCAGCTTAGGACCCGCCACCTCCTACGAGCAGTACTTC.

This clone was detected only once. V usage is TRBV7-9 and J usage is TRBJ2-3; no reliable D call. The CDR3 is 12 amino acids. Deletions cut 6 bases from V and 4 bases from J, with 8 bases between. CDR1 is SEHNR and CDR2 is FQNEAQ in the germline V gene (reference sequence). Written as DNA, the CDR3 is TGTGCCAGCAGAGCAACCCCAGATACGCAGTATTTT. It is translated as CASRATPDTQYF.

This clone was counted between two and nine times. J is TRBJ2-7 and V is TRBV29-1; TRBD2 matches 7 bases. This CDR3 is built from 13 residues. Trimming cost V 7 bases and J 3 bases; bases outside gene matches: 9. The germline CDR1 and CDR2 sequences are SQVTM and ANQGSEA. The CDR3 here is CSAKLASGYEQYF. Written as DNA, the CDR3 is TGCAGCGCAAAACTAGCGTCCGGCTACGAGCAGTACTTC.

The V and J genes are TRBV18 and TRBJ2-5, with D possibly being TRBD1 (5 bases). From germline, CDR1 is KGHSH and CDR2 LQKENI. Deletions cut 6 bases from V and 2 bases from J, with 10 bases between. This CDR3 is built from 13 residues. CDR3 in amino acids: CASSDSNQETQYF. In DNA, the CDR3 is TGTGCCAGCTCTGACAGCAATCAAGAGACCCAGTACTTC. Full variable domain (missing parts from reference TRBV18 and TRBJ2-5): NAGVMQNPRHLVRRRGQEARLRCSPMKGHSHVYWYRQLPEEGLKFMVYLQKENIIDESGMPKERFSAEFPKEGPSILRIQQVVRGDSAAYFCASSDSNQETQYFGPGTRLLVL.

In DNA, the CDR3 is TGTGCCAGCAGCTCGTCCATGAGCTCCTACAATGAGCAGTTCTTC. The encoded protein is CASSSSMSSYNEQFF. The V call is TRBV7-9, the J call TRBJ2-1; D is uncertain. With 4 bases removed from V and 0 bases from J, the gap between germline ends came to 10 bases. The CDR3 consists of 15 residues. Per the germline V gene, CDR1 is SEHNR and CDR2 is FQNEAQ (reference sequence).

This chain connects TRBV4-1 to TRBJ1-6; no clear D. The germline V gene encodes CDR1 MGHRA and CDR2 YSYEKL. This CDR3 has 15 residues. Trimming removed 0 bases from V and 4 bases from J, with 7 bases in between. CDR3 nucleotides: TGCGCCAGCAGCCAAGATGGGCAGTATAATTCACCCCTCCACTTT. It is translated as CASSQDGQYNSPLHF.

V and J are TRBV27 and TRBJ2-7, with 8 bases that match TRBD2. Trimming removed 1 base from V and 5 bases from J; junction bases left unmatched: 7. The V gene's germline CDR1 is MNHEY and CDR2 SMNVEV (reference sequence). The CDR3 spans 15 residues. The CDR3, as DNA: TGTGCCAGCAGTTTATACGGGAGGGCCCTCGACGAGCAGTACTTC. Translated: CASSLYGRALDEQYF.

This sequence joins TRBV28 and TRBJ2-3; possibly TRBD1 for D (6 bases). The V gene lost 1 base and the J gene lost 4 bases, with 12 bases spanning the gap. The germline CDR1 and CDR2 sequences are MDHEN and SYDVKM. This CDR3 spans 15 amino acids. In DNA, the CDR3 is TGTGCCAGCAGTTTATCGCCAGGGGCTTCAGATACGCAGTATTTT. Residues: CASSLSPGASDTQYF.

V usage is TRBV27 and J usage is TRBJ2-7; D possibly corresponds to TRBD2 (6 bases). Germline CDR1 is MNHEY and CDR2 is SMNVEV (reference sequence). The CDR3 contains 14 residues. Trimming removed 2 bases at V and 1 base at J, with 9 bases between. CDR3 sequence (DNA): TGTGCCAGCAGTTTAGCGGGACCTTCCTACGAGCAGTACTTC. This encodes CASSLAGPSYEQYF.

The genes are TRBV7-6 and TRBJ1-1; D ambiguous. V shed 0 bases and J shed 3 bases, with 8 bases lying between them. Germline V gives CDR1 SGHVS, CDR2 FNYEAQ. The CDR3 length is 14 residues. In nucleotides, the CDR3 is TGTGCCAGCAGCTTAGCCCTGAGGGACACTGAAGCTTTCTTT. Protein: CASSLALRDTEAFF.

This chain joins TRBV4-1 and TRBJ2-4; D possibly uses TRBD1 or TRBD2 (5 bases each). The CDR3 has 16 amino acids. The germline gives CDR1 MGHRA, CDR2 YSYEKL. The V and J ends lost 4 bases and 0 bases respectively, with 13 bases between them. The CDR3: CASSPPGGRAKNIQYF. The CDR3 region has the DNA TGCGCCAGCAGCCCCCCTGGGGGTCGAGCCAAAAACATTCAGTACTTC.

J is TRBJ2-1 and V is TRBV7-9, with 10 bases fitting TRBD2. The V and J ends lost 6 bases and 0 bases, in that order; junction bases with no gene match: 14. There are 19 residues in the CDR3. Germline lookup yields CDR1 SEHNR and CDR2 FQNEAQ (reference sequence). DNA for the CDR3: TGTGCCAGCAGTACCATAGCGGGGGGTATCCTATACTCCTACAATGAGCAGTTCTTC. Translation: CASSTIAGGILYSYNEQFF.

In its sample, this clone was seen a few times. DNA of the CDR3: TGTGCCAGTAGTATGGGCAGACTCGGCACAGATACGCAGTATTTT. It codes for CASSMGRLGTDTQYF. V gene TRBV19 combines with J gene TRBJ2-3; D is unresolved. The CDR3 sequence is 15 residues long. CDR1 and CDR2 from the germline V gene are LNHDA and SQIVND (reference sequence). V lost 3 bases, J lost 1 base, and 11 bases lay in between.

This chain uses TRBV9 with TRBJ2-3; D uncertain. CDR1 is SGDLS, CDR2 YYNGEE, per germline. The CDR3 is 13 amino acids. The V gene lost 0 bases and the J gene lost 5 bases, with 7 bases spanning the gap. The CDR3 DNA follows: TGTGCCAGCAGCGTAGGGGCGGTAGATACGCAGTATTTT. Translation: CASSVGAVDTQYF.

The rearrangement uses TRBV5-4 and TRBJ2-3; weak D call: TRBD2 (5 bases). Germline V lookup: CDR1 SGHNT, CDR2 YYREEE (reference sequence). The CDR3 length is 13 residues. V shed 2 bases and J shed 2 bases, with 6 bases lying between them. The CDR3 coding sequence is TGTGCCAGCAGCTTACGGGACACAGATACGCAGTATTTT. Residues: CASSLRDTDTQYF.

The chain combines TRBV4-3 with TRBJ2-7; 7 bases align to TRBD1. Germline V CDR1 and CDR2: LGHNA, YSLEER. The CDR3 spans 15 residues. The V segment lost 0 bases and the J segment 6 bases; nucleotides outside the gene matches: 8. CDR3 nucleotides: TGCGCCAGCAGCCAAGATCTGACAGGGTTCGGCGAGCAGTACTTC. Amino acids: CASSQDLTGFGEQYF.

V gene TRBV5-1 combines with J gene TRBJ2-7; D unresolved. Germline CDR1 is SGHRS and CDR2 is YFSETQ. Deletions cut 4 bases from V and 3 bases from J, with 11 bases between. There are 13 residues in the CDR3. The CDR3 coding sequence is TGCGCCAGCAGCCTAATAACTGGCTACGAGCAGTACTTC. Protein product: CASSLITGYEQYF.

This clone was counted between two and nine times. V and J are TRBV29-1 and TRBJ2-7; TRBD2 aligns across 8 bases. J lost 0 bases, V lost 3 bases, and 10 bases had no gene match. CDR3 size: 16 residues. From germline, CDR1 is SQVTM and CDR2 ANQGSEA. The CDR3, as DNA: TGCAGCGTTGATAGTGGCCTACGGGGGGGCTCCTACGAGCAGTACTTC. Its translation: CSVDSGLRGGSYEQYF.

The J gene is TRBJ1-2, the V gene TRBV30, with D possibly being TRBD1 (5 bases). V was shortened by 0 bases and J by 5 bases, with 25 bases between the two germline ends. The CDR3 has 18 residues. Germline V gene sequence: CDR1 GTSNPN, CDR2 SVGIG (reference sequence). CDR3 DNA sequence: TGTGCCTGGAGTGTACCGCCCGGGACGCAGGATTTTACATATGGCTACACCTTC. As protein: CAWSVPPGTQDFTYGYTF. Full variable domain (rest looked up from reference TRBV30 and TRBJ1-2): SQTIHQWPATLVQPVGSPLSLECTVEGTSNPNLYWYRQAAGRGLQLLFYSVGIGQISSEVPQNLSASRPQDRQFILSSKKLLLSDSGFYLCAWSVPPGTQDFTYGYTFGSGTRLTVV.

The chain recombines TRBV4-1 with TRBJ2-5; no definite D call. The ends were cut back, 1 base at V and 5 bases at J, with 8 bases in the middle. Germline V gene data show CDR1 as MGHRA and CDR2 as YSYEKL. The CDR3 covers 13 residues. CDR3 protein: CASSQGRIETQYF. Written as DNA, the CDR3 is TGCGCCAGCAGCCAAGGCCGGATCGAGACCCAGTACTTC.

V is TRBV6-5 and J is TRBJ2-3; 14 nucleotides line up with TRBD2. Germline trimming cut 4 bases from V and 4 bases from J; bases unmatched to any gene: 4. Germline assignment: CDR1 MNHEY and CDR2 SVGAGI. The length of the CDR3 is 16 residues. CDR3 in amino acids: CASSWGLAGVADTQYF. For the CDR3, the DNA is TGTGCCAGCAGTTGGGGACTAGCGGGAGTGGCAGATACGCAGTATTTT.

This chain connects TRBV29-1 to TRBJ2-1; D remains unclear. V lost 4 bases and J lost 7, with 14 bases in between. The CDR3 contains 13 residues. CDR1 is SQVTM and CDR2 is ANQGSEA in the germline V gene. DNA of the CDR3: TGCAGCGTTGGGGTTCAGTCTCGTAATGAGCAGTTCTTC. It codes for CSVGVQSRNEQFF.

V and J are TRBV2 and TRBJ1-2; no definite D call. The CDR3 has 10 amino acids. CDR1 and CDR2 from the germline V gene are SNHLY and FYNNEI. Trimming cost V 6 bases and J 6 bases, with 5 bases left between them. CDR3 DNA: TGTGCCAGCAGGTGGAATGGCTACACCTTC. This codes for CASRWNGYTF.